This is a list of T cell receptor beta chains from one sample in a study of T cell repertoires in cytomegalovirus infection. TCRdb re-called the reads with MiXCR, one entry per CDR3 protein. The sample holds hundreds of thousands of distinct CDR3 sequences, roughly a third seen once. These receptors are not linked to any known antigen. Sequences were derived from cultured PBMCs, sampled from culture after CMV antigen stimulation. The receptors come from a human donor in good health (CMV status not recorded). Some clones in this sample may be carry-over from other donors' samples. Both conserved end residues are part of each CDR3. Fields, in order: D gene, J gene, clone size, V gene, CDR3 protein, CDR3 DNA. The D gene is left open where the match is weak. The size of a clone is reported for some rows only, either as once, few or many, or as a class for expanded clones.

D: TRBD2; J: TRBJ2-1; size: few; V: TRBV4-1; CDR3: CASSQVSGRVYNEQFF; DNA: TGCGCCAGCAGCCAAGTGAGCGGGAGGGTTTACAATGAGCAGTTCTTC
D: NA; J: TRBJ1-1; size: NA; V: TRBV27; CDR3: CASAHREDTEAFF; DNA: TGTGCCAGTGCCCACAGGGAGGACACTGAAGCTTTCTTT
D: NA; J: TRBJ1-5; size: NA; V: TRBV10-2; CDR3: CASKGSGNQPQHF; DNA: TGCGCCAGCAAGGGATCTGGCAATCAGCCCCAGCATTTT
D: NA; J: TRBJ2-2; size: few; V: TRBV7-3; CDR3: CASSHVGDDTGELFF; DNA: TGTGCCAGCAGCCATGTCGGGGACGACACCGGGGAGCTGTTTTTT
D: NA; J: TRBJ1-5; size: once; V: TRBV10-3; CDR3: CAITGESRGAQHF; DNA: TGTGCCATCACAGGGGAGAGCAGGGGAGCCCAGCATTTT
D: TRBD1; J: TRBJ2-1; size: NA; V: TRBV12-3/TRBV12-4; CDR3: CASSFQDRGLNF; DNA: TGTGCCAGCAGTTTCCAAGACAGGGGGCTGAACTTC
D: NA; J: TRBJ2-1; size: NA; V: TRBV12-3/TRBV12-4; CDR3: CATSQGIDEQFF; DNA: TGTGCCACCAGTCAAGGGATCGATGAGCAGTTCTTC
D: NA; J: TRBJ2-1; size: NA; V: TRBV12-5; CDR3: CASGSALWSYNEQFF; DNA: TGTGCTAGTGGTTCGGCCCTGTGGTCCTACAATGAGCAGTTCTTC
D: NA; J: TRBJ2-7; size: few; V: TRBV28; CDR3: CASSLLQGGFYEQYF; DNA: TGTGCCAGCAGTTTGTTACAGGGAGGTTTCTACGAGCAGTACTTC
D: NA; J: TRBJ1-5; size: few; V: TRBV12-3/TRBV12-4; CDR3: CASSFMGRRQPQHF; DNA: TGTGCCAGCAGTTTTATGGGCAGAAGGCAGCCCCAGCATTTT
D: NA; J: TRBJ2-3; size: NA; V: TRBV2; CDR3: CASSDRLNTDTQYF; DNA: TGTGCCAGCAGTGACAGGTTGAACACAGATACGCAGTATTTT
D: TRBD2; J: TRBJ2-7; size: NA; V: TRBV29-1; CDR3: CSVVVAGTQYF; DNA: TGCAGCGTTGTAGTAGCGGGAACGCAGTACTTC
D: TRBD2; J: TRBJ2-1; size: many; V: TRBV7-2; CDR3: CASSLRIERELNEQFF; DNA: TGTGCCAGCAGCTTGCGAATCGAGCGGGAGTTAAATGAGCAGTTCTTC
D: NA; J: TRBJ2-2; size: NA; V: TRBV14; CDR3: CASSFSRGETGELFF; DNA: TGTGCCAGCAGCTTCAGCAGGGGGGAGACCGGGGAGCTGTTTTTT
D: TRBD1; J: TRBJ2-3; size: NA; V: TRBV6-6; CDR3: CASSSAGGLSTYPTDTQYF; DNA: TGTGCCAGCAGTTCGGCAGGGGGCTTGTCTACTTACCCCACAGATACGCAGTATTTT
D: NA; J: TRBJ1-2; size: NA; V: TRBV18; CDR3: CASSIDKLYGYTF; DNA: TGTGCCAGCTCAATAGACAAACTATATGGCTACACCTTC
D: NA; J: TRBJ2-7; size: NA; V: TRBV12-3/TRBV12-4; CDR3: CASSPLFGAAGSYEQYF; DNA: TGTGCCAGCAGTCCACTCTTCGGGGCGGCCGGCTCCTACGAGCAGTACTTC
D: NA; J: TRBJ1-4; size: many; V: TRBV7-2; CDR3: CASSLALSTNEKLFF; DNA: TGTGCCAGCAGCTTAGCGCTATCAACTAATGAAAAACTGTTTTTT
D: NA; J: TRBJ2-2; size: NA; V: TRBV28; CDR3: CASSLHGTNTGELFF; DNA: TGTGCCAGCAGTTTACACGGAACGAACACCGGGGAGCTGTTTTTT
D: NA; J: TRBJ1-6; size: NA; V: TRBV6-6; CDR3: CASTTGAASNSPLHF; DNA: TGTGCCAGCACCACCGGCGCAGCGTCTAATTCACCCCTCCACTTT
D: NA; J: TRBJ1-2; size: many; V: TRBV7-2; CDR3: CASSLNIRGLGGYTF; DNA: TGTGCCAGCAGCTTAAATATCAGGGGCCTGGGAGGCTACACCTTC
D: TRBD2; J: TRBJ2-3; size: few; V: TRBV14; CDR3: CASSHLGGRTDTQYF; DNA: TGTGCCAGCAGCCACCTGGGCGGGAGGACAGATACGCAGTATTTT
D: TRBD1; J: TRBJ1-1; size: NA; V: TRBV6-2/TRBV6-3; CDR3: CASSSGQYRGPAFF; DNA: TGTGCCAGCAGCTCCGGACAATACAGGGGGCCAGCTTTCTTT
D: TRBD2; J: TRBJ2-5; size: few; V: TRBV6-2/TRBV6-3; CDR3: CASSYAAGVGETQYF; DNA: TGTGCCAGCAGTTACGCCGCGGGAGTAGGCGAGACCCAGTACTTC
D: NA; J: TRBJ2-1; size: few; V: TRBV6-5; CDR3: CASSYPDRDEQFF; DNA: TGTGCCAGCAGTTACCCTGATCGGGATGAGCAGTTCTTC
D: TRBD2; J: TRBJ2-3; size: NA; V: TRBV12-3/TRBV12-4; CDR3: CASSLTSATSTDTQYF; DNA: TGTGCCAGCAGTCTAACTAGCGCGACTAGCACAGATACGCAGTATTTT
D: TRBD1; J: TRBJ1-5; size: few; V: TRBV7-2; CDR3: CASSLGRQGYQPQHF; DNA: TGTGCCAGCAGCTTGGGCAGACAGGGGTATCAGCCCCAGCATTTT
D: NA; J: TRBJ1-3; size: once; V: TRBV28; CDR3: CASSYLLGGEGNTIYF; DNA: TGTGCCAGCAGTTACCTCCTTGGGGGGGAGGGAAACACCATATATTTT
D: NA; J: TRBJ1-2; size: few; V: TRBV7-6; CDR3: CASSLPDSIYGYTF; DNA: TGTGCCAGCAGCTTACCCGACAGCATCTATGGCTACACCTTC
D: NA; J: TRBJ1-5; size: NA; V: TRBV10-3; CDR3: CAISADTNQPQHF; DNA: TGTGCCATCAGTGCGGACACTAATCAGCCCCAGCATTTT